The present T cell receptor beta chain was sequenced within a study of STAT5B mutations in CD4+ large granular lymphocyte leukemia. Notes on the study in general: Compared with healthy controls (2/35), patient top clones favored TRBV06 (8/27).

Sequencing was performed with immunoSEQ multiplex PCR; in TCRdb, only in-frame clones are kept and a portion is missing. The sample consists of around 23,000 clones, around 80% of them appearing once. V lost 0 bases, J lost 8 bases, and 11 bases lay in between. Looked up from germline, CDR1 is SGHRS and CDR2 is YFSETQ. CDR3 length: 14 amino acids. This clone was detected a few times. Its cognate antigen is unknown. Sequencing used CD4+ T cells from blood buffy coats. The sequence was obtained from a human donor in good health. V usage is TRBV5-1 and J usage is TRBJ1-4; no definite D call. CDR3 nucleotide sequence: TGCGCCAGCAGCTTGGCGGGGAGAGAGGAAAAACTGTTTTTT. This encodes CASSLAGREEKLFF.